These 15 T cell receptor beta chains were all obtained from the same sample, sequenced in a study of blood T cell repertoires in COVID-19. Produced via immunoSEQ multiplex PCR; TCRdb's table is partial and in-frame only. Of some 220,000 clones in the sample, roughly 82% are singletons; the top ten hold about 9.7%. Material: peripheral blood. All receptors come from a man in his fifties or sixties with active or convalescent COVID-19.

The chain carries TRBV4-3 and TRBJ1-4, with TRBD1 identical over 7 bases. Trimming took 1 base from V and 4 from J; bases not matched to a gene: 6. Germline lookup yields CDR1 LGHNA and CDR2 YSLEER. The CDR3 runs 16 residues. This CDR3 is CASSQGTGGGNEKLFF. In DNA, the CDR3 is TGCGCCAGCAGCCAAGGGACAGGCGGCGGTAATGAAAAACTGTTTTTT.

The chain carries TRBV9 and TRBJ2-3; D uncertain. The V gene's germline CDR1 is SGDLS and CDR2 YYNGEE. This CDR3 is built from 13 residues. Trimming cost V 1 base and J 4 bases, with 7 bases left between them. In nucleotides, the CDR3 is TGTGCCAGCAGCGTATCTTCCGCAGATACGCAGTATTTT. Amino acids: CASSVSSADTQYF.

The chain recombines TRBV7-9 with TRBJ1-3; perhaps TRBD1 as D (6 bases). Trimming stripped 3 bases from V and 0 bases from J, with 15 bases between. Germline assignment: CDR1 SEHNR and CDR2 FQNEAQ (reference sequence). The length of the CDR3 is 17 residues. The CDR3 protein is CASSFGTPIFSGNTIYF. For the CDR3, the DNA is TGTGCCAGCAGCTTTGGGACACCAATTTTCTCTGGAAACACCATATATTTT.

The CDR3 DNA sequence: TGTGCCAGCAGTTACGAGGGAGCGGGAAACACAGATACGCAGTATTTT. Amino acids: CASSYEGAGNTDTQYF. The V and J genes are TRBV6-2 or TRBV6-3 and TRBJ2-3; the match to TRBD2 covers 7 bases. Germline-derived CDR1 and CDR2 are MNHEY and SVGEGT. The V segment lost 2 bases and the J segment 2 bases; nucleotides outside the gene matches: 7. This CDR3 contains 16 residues.

DNA of the CDR3: TGTGCCGGATACGGGACTAGCGGGAGTCAGACACAAGAGACCCAGTACTTC. This encodes CAGYGTSGSQTQETQYF. The rearrangement joins TRBV21-1 to TRBJ2-5; the table assigns TRBD2, which was not confirmed against the DNA. TRBV21-1 is annotated as a pseudogene. The CDR3 consists of 17 residues.

This chain joins TRBV6-5 and TRBJ2-1; TRBD2 aligns across 9 bases. In germline, CDR1 is MNHEY, CDR2 SVGAGI. The V and J ends lost 4 bases and 7 bases, in that order; junction bases with no gene match: 11. The CDR3 runs 16 residues. The CDR3 DNA reads as TGTGCCAGCAGTTCCCGACTAGCGGAGCTCCGTAATGAGCAGTTCTTC. Translation gives CASSSRLAELRNEQFF.

The J gene is TRBJ2-5, the V gene TRBV9; no clear D gene. Per germline, CDR1 SGDLS and CDR2 YYNGEE. V lost 0 bases, J lost 1 base, and 4 bases lay in between. This CDR3 region has 13 residues. CDR3 in DNA: TGTGCCAGCAGCGTAGCCTCCCAAGAGACCCAGTACTTC. This codes for CASSVASQETQYF.

There are a few counts of this clone. The sample contains more than one DNA sequence encoding this CDR3. This chain joins TRBV27 and TRBJ2-2, with D possibly being TRBD2 (6 bases). V lost 0 bases, J lost 5 bases, and 7 bases lay in between. In germline, CDR1 is MNHEY, CDR2 SMNVEV (reference sequence). This CDR3 has 14 residues. The CDR3 region has the DNA TGTGCCAGCAGTTTATCCGGGAGAACCGGGGAGCTGTTTTTT. This sequence encodes CASSLSGRTGELFF.

The chain couples TRBV7-9 to TRBJ2-7, with 11 bases identical to TRBD2. Germline CDR1 is SEHNR and CDR2 is FQNEAQ (reference sequence). The junction had 8 bases not matched to a gene; V was cut back by 0 bases and J by 4 bases. This CDR3 has 17 amino acids. DNA of the CDR3: TGTGCCAGCAGCTTAGCTCTACCCACTAGCGGGAGTTACGAGCAGTACTTC. This gives the protein CASSLALPTSGSYEQYF.

The CDR3 here is CASSFTFYGTDTQYF. The CDR3 coding sequence is TGTGCCAGCAGCTTCACTTTTTATGGCACAGATACGCAGTATTTT. The chain uses TRBV7-2 and TRBJ2-3; D is ambiguous. The V gene's germline CDR1 is SGHTA and CDR2 FQGNSA. CDR3 length: 15 residues. Trimming left V 3 bases short and J 1 base short, with 11 bases between.

V usage is TRBV7-8 and J usage is TRBJ2-5, with D possibly being TRBD1 (6 bases). CDR3 length: 14 residues. Germline CDR1 SGHVS, CDR2 FQNEAQ. Trimming shortened V by 8 bases and J by 0 bases, and 13 bases separated the two germline ends. In nucleotides, the CDR3 is TGTGCCAGCCAGGACAGATTGTACCAAGAGACCCAGTACTTC. As protein: CASQDRLYQETQYF.

This sequence joins TRBV6-5 and TRBJ2-2, with 11 bases aligning to TRBD2. CDR3 length equals 15 residues. The trim removed 7 bases at V and 6 bases at J, leaving 7 bases unmatched. Germline V gene data show CDR1 as MNHEY and CDR2 as SVGAGI. CDR3 bases: TGTGCCAGCAACCTACTAGCGGGAGAGTCCGGGGAGCTGTTTTTT. Amino acid sequence: CASNLLAGESGELFF.

V is TRBV5-4 and J is TRBJ1-4; TRBD1 agrees at 9 bases. The CDR3 covers 15 residues. With V trimmed by 4 bases and J by 4 bases, 5 bases remained unmatched. Germline CDR1 reads SGHNT; CDR2 reads YYREEE (reference sequence). The CDR3 nucleotides are TGTGCCAGCAGCCCCGGGACAGGGCATAATGAAAAACTGTTTTTT. Protein: CASSPGTGHNEKLFF.

In DNA form, the CDR3 reads TGTGCCAGCAGCTTGCAGGGTTTTAGCAATCAGCCCCAGCATTTT. This sequence encodes CASSLQGFSNQPQHF. The chain recombines TRBV5-8 with TRBJ1-5; maybe TRBD1 (5 bases). Trimming stripped 1 base from V and 0 bases from J, with 8 bases between. Germline CDR1 reads SGHTS; CDR2 reads YDEGEE. This CDR3 has 15 residues.

CDR3 sequence (DNA): TGTGCCAGCAGTGGTAGGGGGCTAAGGAACACTGAAGCTTTCTTT. Amino acid sequence: CASSGRGLRNTEAFF. The rearrangement joins TRBV2 to TRBJ1-1; 7 bases fit TRBD1. The V and J ends lost 4 bases and 1 base, in that order; junction bases with no gene match: 6. The CDR3 contains 15 residues. Germline CDR1 and CDR2: SNHLY and FYNNEI.